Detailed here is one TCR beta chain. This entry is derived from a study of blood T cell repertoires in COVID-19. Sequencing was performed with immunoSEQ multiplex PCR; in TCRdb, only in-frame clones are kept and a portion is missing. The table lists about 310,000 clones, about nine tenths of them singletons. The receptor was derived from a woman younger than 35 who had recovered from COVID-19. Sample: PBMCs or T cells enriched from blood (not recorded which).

The CDR3 coding sequence is TGTGCCACCAGCCGATCCTGGAGTGGTGAGCAGTTCTTC. This encodes CATSRSWSGEQFF. This chain links TRBV15 with TRBJ2-1; D is unclear. Looked up from germline, CDR1 is LNHNV and CDR2 is YYDKDF (reference sequence). This CDR3 comprises 13 residues. V lost 5 bases, J lost 9 bases, and 14 bases lay in between.